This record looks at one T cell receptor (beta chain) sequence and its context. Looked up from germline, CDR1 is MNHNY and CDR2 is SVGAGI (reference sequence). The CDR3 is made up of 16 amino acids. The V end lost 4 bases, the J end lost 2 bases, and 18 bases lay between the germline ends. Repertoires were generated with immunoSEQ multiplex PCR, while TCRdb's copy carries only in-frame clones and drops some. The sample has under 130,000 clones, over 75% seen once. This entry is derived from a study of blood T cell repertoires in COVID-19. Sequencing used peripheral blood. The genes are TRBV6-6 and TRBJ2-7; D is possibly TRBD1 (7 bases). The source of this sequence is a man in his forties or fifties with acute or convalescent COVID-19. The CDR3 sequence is CASSSYAAGTAYEQYF. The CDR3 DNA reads TGTGCCAGCAGTTCGTATGCGGCGGGGACAGCCTACGAGCAGTACTTC.